This T cell receptor beta chain originates from a study of shared clonotypes between healthy human individuals. The length of the CDR3 is 15 residues. CDR1 LNHDA and CDR2 SQIVND come from the germline V gene (reference sequence). With 6 bases clipped from V and 6 bases from J, the junction kept 13 bases outside the gene matches. Comments on this clone: Its target is unknown.

Notes on the study in general: Clonotype sharing levels among donors were expected to vary with sequencing depth. Only blood samples were collected, and tissue repertoires likely differ. Among non-shared clonotypes, generation probabilities were lower than among those shared by all four donors.

Repertoires were generated with immunoSEQ multiplex PCR, while TCRdb's copy carries only in-frame clones and drops some. Here the sample spans 2 million to 3 million clones, approximately 90% being singletons. The chain couples TRBV19 to TRBJ2-7; 8 nucleotides agree with TRBD1. The sample comprised naive CD4+ T cells sorted from blood. Subset of the sample: CD45RA+ positively selected. This TCR derives from a man aged 18 to 30 in good health. In DNA form, the CDR3 reads TGTGCCAGTAGCAAGACCGACAGGGGCATTTTCGAGCAGTACTTC. Translated, it gives CASSKTDRGIFEQYF.